Sequencing of this T cell receptor (beta chain) was carried out in a study of blood T cell repertoires in COVID-19. The CDR3 is 14 residues long. Germline CDR1 LNHDA, CDR2 SQIVND (reference sequence). V was pared by 5 bases and J by 5 bases, with 15 bases between. Source study methods: Estimation of nucleated cell counts relied on the amplification of reference gene primers. Some clones are missing from TCRdb's copy, which holds only in-frame ones; the method was immunoSEQ multiplex PCR. D and trimming were read from the DNA, whereas the V and J calls and clone size are those reported in that table. This sample has 150,000 to 200,000 clones, with over 80% found just once. This clone appeared a few times. Researchers sorted participants into cohorts using their self-reported clinical history. Exposed volunteers were people who met a COVID-19 case within 2 weeks before study entry.

The clonotype comes from a man aged 65 to 79 who had been exposed to COVID-19. The chain combines TRBV19 with TRBJ1-1; D unclear. Sequenced sample: PBMCs or T cells enriched from blood (not recorded which). The CDR3 DNA follows: TGTGCCAGTAGTCCCGGACTGGTTGGGACTGAAGCTTTCTTT. Amino acid sequence: CASSPGLVGTEAFF.